This TCR beta chain was obtained from a study of CXCR3-negative and CXCR3-positive naive CD8 T cells. Study-level findings and limits: Researchers report CXCR3 expression partially decreased after cryopreservation, with fresh PBMCs used in most assays. For naive cells, CXCR3-negative and CXCR3-positive subsets had similar TRBV-TRBJ usage; for memory cells, usage differed. In CXCR3-positive naive cells, the TRB CDR3s were more hydrophobic than in CXCR3-negative naive cells.

UMI-labeled 5' RACE yielded the TRB cDNA libraries. Reanalyzing the 5' RACE reads, TCRdb keeps one entry per CDR3 protein, without DNA. The record lists around 60,000 distinct CDR3 sequences, of which the ten most abundant hold 0.7% to 0.95%. With regard to this clonotype: Its antigen remains unidentified.

Per germline, CDR1 SQVTM and CDR2 ANQGSEA. The CDR3 length is 13 residues. Those CD8+ T cells considered naive were CD45RO-CCR7+CD27+CD95-. The chain employs TRBV29-1 and TRBJ1-2. The sequenced material came from naive CXCR3+ CD8+ T cells from blood. Sample subset: CD45RO-CCR7+CD27+CD95- naive CD8+ T cells expressing CXCR3 (TNR3+). The sequence was obtained from a human donor in good health. Some clones in this sample may be carry-over from other donors' samples. The CDR3 here is CSVGVLSHYGYTF.